The present entry profiles one TCR beta chain with its context. This receptor's antigen is unknown. Qualities for individual bases were not recorded, and no much larger clone is one base off. The sample belongs to a study of blood T cell repertoires in COVID-19 (dated by TCRdb to 2020 to 2022). For the study in its entirety: Samples covering the acute and convalescent phases of COVID-19 were provided by collaborators in the United States, Italy and Spain. The prospective study material was composed of cDNA or gDNA derived from T cells, B-cell-depleted T cells, or PBMCs. Subjects who had been exposed to COVID-19, were actively infected with it, or had recovered from it provided the deeply sampled blood TCRbeta repertoires that made up the dataset. A freely available public database, intended as a resource for researchers studying the immune response to SARS-CoV-2, is where the repertoires were released. Samples came from the ongoing ImmuneRACE study (first 160 participants) plus 1,254 subjects from 6 global collaborators. The sample metadata nearly always contained a de-identified subject ID, COVID-19 status, age in years and sex. Where HLA class I and class II types were available, the types were taken from metadata supplied by the sample provider, not from assay-based typing.

Collaborating institutions collected whole blood in K2EDTA tubes following their own protocols. For TCRbeta analysis, collaborators shipped samples as frozen whole blood, isolated PBMCs, or DNA extracted from either of those sample types. Overall results and qualifications from the work: Clinical and demographic metadata were provided uncurated, with the amount varying by source and participant.

TCRbeta CDR3 regions were amplified from genomic DNA using the immunoSEQ Assay, a bias-controlled multiplex PCR. Per the original workflow: The number of nucleated cells in each sample was estimated from the amplification of reference gene primers within the assay. To quantify the absolute abundance of each unique TCRbeta CDR3 rearrangement, sequence reads were collapsed and filtered. Productive Simpson clonality was computed per sample as the square root of Simpson's diversity index over productive rearrangements. The immuneACCESS repertoire file appears here via TCRdb, limited to in-frame rearrangements. These files lack a portion of the clones; in checked studies, under half of the deficit traces to unresolved V genes, and the cause of the others is not known. D and trimming were read from the DNA, whereas the V and J calls and clone size are those reported in that table. The sample table lists about 100,000 clones, about 86% of them with a count of one. The ten largest make up roughly 4.7% of the sample.

The specimen was peripheral blood. The receptor comes from a human donor in a cohort sampled during active COVID-19.

The DNA sequence follows: TGTGCCAGCAGCTTTTTCAGGGGTTCGAACTACGAGCAGTACTTC. This encodes CASSFFRGSNYEQYF. The chain uses TRBV7-2 and TRBJ2-7, with TRBD1 as a weak D call on 6 bases. The CDR3 has 15 amino acids, counting the end cysteine and phenylalanine. Only CDR3 DNA remains: 45 bases, in frame from the first base. V loses 3 bases, J loses 3 bases, and the germline ends lie 15 bases apart. CDR1 and CDR2 (SGHTA, FQGNSA) derive from the germline V gene.